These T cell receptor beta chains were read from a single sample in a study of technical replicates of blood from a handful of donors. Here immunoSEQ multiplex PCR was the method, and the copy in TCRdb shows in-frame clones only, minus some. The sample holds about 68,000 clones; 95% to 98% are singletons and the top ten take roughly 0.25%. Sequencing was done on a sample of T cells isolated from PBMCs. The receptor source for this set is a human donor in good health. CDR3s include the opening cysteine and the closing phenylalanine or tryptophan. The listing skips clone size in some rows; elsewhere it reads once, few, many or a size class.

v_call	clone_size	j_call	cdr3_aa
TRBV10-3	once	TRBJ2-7	CAISETKGGRFYEQYF
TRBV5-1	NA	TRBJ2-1	CASSLKVEVSSYNEQFF
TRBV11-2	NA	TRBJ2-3	CASSLNSGRRGTDTQYF
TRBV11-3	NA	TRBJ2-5	CASSFGVETQYF
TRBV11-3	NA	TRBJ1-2	CASSSRDNYGYTF
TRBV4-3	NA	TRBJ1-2	CASSRKTARDIAGYTF
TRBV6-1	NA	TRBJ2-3	CASRFSGTTDTQYF
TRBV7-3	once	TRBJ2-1	CASSASGTSGGHSYNEQFF
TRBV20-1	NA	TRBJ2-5	CSASVQETQYF
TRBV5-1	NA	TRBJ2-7	CASRAAGANSYEQYF
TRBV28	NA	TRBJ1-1	CASSWAWAEAFF
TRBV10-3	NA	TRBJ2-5	CAISGLAGAEETQYF
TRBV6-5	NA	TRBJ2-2	CASRRGGELFF
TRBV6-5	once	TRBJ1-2	CASSYRDRSYGYTF